This passage covers 23 T cell receptor beta chains from one sample sequenced in a study of T cell repertoires in cytomegalovirus infection. From the reads, TCRdb called clonotypes with MiXCR, one entry per CDR3 protein. The sample records about 46,000 distinct CDR3 sequences, under 20% being singletons. What these receptors recognize is not known. The source was CD8+ T cells from cultured PBMCs, collected from culture after CMV antigen stimulation. The receptors here all came from a human donor in good health (CMV status not recorded). Some clones in this sample may be carry-over from other donors' samples.

A few counts support this clonotype. The CDR3 bases are TGTGCCAGCAGCTTGGGGGGTGTTGAAGATACGCAGTATTTT. It yields the protein CASSLGGVEDTQYF. The J gene is TRBJ2-3, the V gene TRBV5-5; D gene uncertain. Germline CDR1 reads SGHKS; CDR2 reads YYEKEE (reference sequence). CDR3 length: 14 amino acids. V was cut by 0 bases and J by 5 bases, with 10 bases left in between.

In this sample, this clonotype turned up a few times. V gene TRBV27 combines with J gene TRBJ2-3; tentative D call: TRBD2 (6 bases). The germline gives CDR1 MNHEY, CDR2 SMNVEV (reference sequence). This CDR3 contains 16 residues. The V end was cut by 3 bases, the J end by 4 bases, with 17 bases between. The DNA for the CDR3 is TGTGCCAGCAGTTTTCAGGTCCACGGGGGAGCAGATACGCAGTATTTT. This sequence encodes CASSFQVHGGADTQYF.

J is TRBJ1-5 and V is TRBV6-2 or TRBV6-3; D not resolved. Between the trimmed V and J ends, which lost 7 bases and 3 bases, there was a span of 13 bases. The germline V gene encodes CDR1 MNHEY and CDR2 SVGEGT. This CDR3 has 14 amino acids. The CDR3 DNA sequence: TGTGCCAGCAACAAGGACGGAGTCAATCAGCCCCAGCATTTT. Its protein product is CASNKDGVNQPQHF.

This clonotype was picked up many times. The rearrangement uses TRBV12-3 or TRBV12-4 and TRBJ1-1, with D possibly being TRBD1 (5 bases). This CDR3 region has 13 residues. The V and J ends lost 7 bases and 4 bases respectively, with 13 bases between them. In nucleotides, the CDR3 is TGTGCCAGCATCCTCAATGGGGGCACTGAAGCTTTCTTT. As protein: CASILNGGTEAFF.

This clonotype has just a few counts. This chain links TRBV25-1 with TRBJ1-3; no firm D call. V dropped 10 bases and J dropped 4 bases, with 8 bases sitting between them. The germline V gene encodes CDR1 MGHDK and CDR2 SYGVNS. This CDR3 is 11 amino acids long. This CDR3 reads CATGGGNTIYF. The CDR3 region has the DNA TGTGCCACCGGCGGGGGAAACACCATATATTTT.

The CDR3 region has the DNA TGTGCCAGTTTCCCGACTAGCGGGGGGTTCGAGCAGTACTTC. Amino acids: CASFPTSGGFEQYF. The J gene is TRBJ2-7, the V gene TRBV19, with 13 nucleotides matching TRBD2. This CDR3 is 14 amino acids long. Trimming removed 8 bases from V and 6 bases from J; junction bases left unmatched: 7. Germline loops: CDR1 LNHDA, CDR2 SQIVND (reference sequence).

This clonotype appeared a few times. This chain uses TRBV4-3 with TRBJ2-7; TRBD1 agrees at 7 bases. The junction had 9 bases not matched to a gene; V was cut back by 2 bases and J by 5 bases. The CDR3 covers 15 residues. CDR1 and CDR2 (germline): LGHNA, YSLEER. The CDR3 sequence is CASSQIEGQDDEQYF. The CDR3 region has the DNA TGCGCCAGCAGCCAAATCGAAGGACAGGACGACGAGCAGTACTTC.

There are many counts of this clonotype. This chain links TRBV19 with TRBJ1-2; D possibly corresponds to TRBD1 (5 bases). The CDR3 extends over 15 amino acids. Germline CDR1 and CDR2: LNHDA and SQIVND (reference sequence). Trimming left V 8 bases short and J 0 bases short, with 16 bases between. CDR3 bases: TGTGCCAGTTTCCACCCAGGGTATTCTAACTATGGCTACACCTTC. Residues: CASFHPGYSNYGYTF.

This clonotype was observed many times. The V gene is TRBV5-4, the J gene TRBJ2-7; 14 bases fit TRBD2. The CDR3 has 19 residues. CDR1 is SGHNT and CDR2 is YYREEE in the germline V gene (reference sequence). V gave up 4 bases and J gave up 6 bases; unmatched junction bases: 18. Here the CDR3 DNA reads TGTGCCAGCAGCCTGGATGGGACTAGCGGGAGTTTATTCTGGTCCGAGCAGTACTTC. Translated, it gives CASSLDGTSGSLFWSEQYF.

This clonotype appeared a few times. The chain recombines TRBV4-3 with TRBJ2-4; maybe TRBD2 (6 bases). Between the trimmed V and J ends, which lost 0 bases and 5 bases, there was a span of 14 bases. Germline V lookup: CDR1 LGHNA, CDR2 YSLEER. The CDR3 contains 16 residues. The CDR3 nucleotides read TGCGCCAGCAGCCAAGATGTGGGTTGGGGGGAAAACATTCAGTACTTC. The encoded protein is CASSQDVGWGENIQYF.

This clonotype was seen at least ten times. The V gene is TRBV11-2, the J gene TRBJ2-7, with D tentatively TRBD1 (6 bases). With 1 base removed from V and 4 bases from J, the gap between germline ends came to 11 bases. Germline V gene data show CDR1 as SGHAT and CDR2 as FQNNGV. The CDR3 contains 14 residues. The CDR3 protein is CASSLGDTLYEQYF. The CDR3 DNA sequence: TGTGCCAGCAGCTTAGGGGACACTCTTTACGAGCAGTACTTC.

This clonotype was counted many times. CDR3 DNA sequence: TGTGCCAGCAGCTTAGACGGGGGGGCCTCAGATACGCAGTATTTT. It specifies CASSLDGGASDTQYF. The chain has TRBV7-2 and TRBJ2-3; TRBD2 matches 8 bases. The CDR3 consists of 15 residues. Germline lookup yields CDR1 SGHTA and CDR2 FQGNSA. V shed 1 base, J shed 4 bases, and the junction held 4 bases outside the gene matches.

This clonotype came up many times. V and J are TRBV7-2 and TRBJ1-5; D perhaps matches TRBD1 (5 bases). The CDR3 consists of 15 residues. V was trimmed by 1 base and J by 7 bases, leaving 14 bases between them. Germline CDR1 SGHTA, CDR2 FQGNSA. The chain's CDR3 is CASSLDVLRGQPQHF. The CDR3 region has the DNA TGTGCCAGCAGCTTAGATGTACTTAGGGGCCAGCCCCAGCATTTT.

There are many counts of this clonotype. The chain employs TRBV7-2 and TRBJ1-5; D uncertain. The V gene lost 5 bases and the J gene lost 7 bases, with 12 bases spanning the gap. This CDR3 has 13 amino acids. Germline CDR1 is SGHTA and CDR2 is FQGNSA. The CDR3 region is CASSPQRNQPQHF. CDR3 nucleotides: TGTGCCAGCAGCCCGCAACGGAACCAGCCCCAGCATTTT.

This rearrangement joins TRBV6-2 or TRBV6-3 to TRBJ2-1; no definite D call. Trimming took off 2 bases at V and 5 bases at J, with 7 bases between the two ends. CDR3 size: 13 residues. Germline CDR1 is MNHEY and CDR2 is SVGEGT. The CDR3 spells CASSYKEHNEQFF. The CDR3 nucleotides are TGTGCCAGCAGTTACAAGGAGCACAATGAGCAGTTCTTC.

This clonotype appeared many times. V is TRBV12-3 or TRBV12-4 and J is TRBJ2-1, with D tentatively TRBD2 (6 bases). CDR3 length: 17 residues. V lost 1 base, J lost 0 bases, and 13 bases lay in between. The CDR3 region is CASSLELADPSYNEQFF. In DNA form, the CDR3 reads TGTGCCAGCAGTTTAGAGTTAGCGGACCCCTCCTACAATGAGCAGTTCTTC.

This clonotype was seen only a few times. The CDR3: CASSGGDNSQHF. Here the CDR3 DNA reads TGTGCCAGTTCCGGTGGGGACAATTCCCAGCATTTT. This rearrangement joins TRBV19 to TRBJ1-5; the D gene is possibly TRBD1 (6 bases). This CDR3 spans 12 amino acids. CDR1 is LNHDA, CDR2 SQIVND, per germline (reference sequence). Trimming took off 8 bases at V and 11 bases at J, with 16 bases between the two ends.

The V and J genes are TRBV20-1 and TRBJ2-7; tentatively, D is TRBD2 (5 bases). Germline V lookup: CDR1 DFQATT, CDR2 SNEGSKA (reference sequence). The ends were cut back, 5 bases at V and 5 bases at J, with 13 bases in the middle. The CDR3 sequence is 12 residues long. CDR3 loop: CSASRAGDEQYF. The DNA of the CDR3 is TGCAGTGCTTCCCGGGCCGGGGACGAGCAGTACTTC.

The chain links TRBV19 to TRBJ1-5; TRBD1 is a possible D gene (6 bases). This CDR3 spans 14 amino acids. Germline V gene data show CDR1 as LNHDA and CDR2 as SQIVND (reference sequence). V lost 5 bases and J 6 bases, leaving 14 bases between the germline ends. DNA for the CDR3: TGTGCCAGTAGTTTAAACAGGGACCCTCAGCCCCAGCATTTT. Amino acid sequence: CASSLNRDPQPQHF.

This clonotype was seen a few times. The rearrangement uses TRBV12-5 and TRBJ2-1; 8 nucleotides line up with TRBD2. There are 14 residues in the CDR3. Germline V gene lookup returns CDR1 LGHNT and CDR2 FRNRAP. Germline trimming cut 3 bases from V and 8 bases from J; bases unmatched to any gene: 6. CDR3 amino acids: CASGFSSGNHEQFF. The CDR3 coding sequence is TGTGCTAGTGGTTTCAGTAGCGGGAACCATGAGCAGTTCTTC.

This clonotype has a handful of counts. The chain combines TRBV4-3 with TRBJ2-3; no reliable D call. The CDR3 contains 14 residues. The V and J ends lost 0 bases and 3 bases respectively, with 7 bases between them. Per the germline V gene, CDR1 is LGHNA and CDR2 is YSLEER. The CDR3 protein is CASSQEKQTDTQYF. As DNA, the CDR3 is TGCGCCAGCAGCCAAGAGAAACAAACAGATACGCAGTATTTT.

This clonotype was found many times. The rearrangement uses TRBV4-3 and TRBJ2-2; D unresolved. V shed 0 bases and J shed 2 bases, with 7 bases lying between them. CDR1 and CDR2 (germline): LGHNA, YSLEER. The length of the CDR3 is 15 residues. The CDR3 DNA follows: TGCGCCAGCAGCCAAGAGACGGAAAACACCGGGGAGCTGTTTTTT. Its translation: CASSQETENTGELFF.

About this clonotype itself: Since no conserved phenylalanine or tryptophan closes the CDR3, a read error is the likely cause. V and J are TRBV7-9 and TRBJ2-5; D is tentatively TRBD1 or TRBD2 (5 bases each). With 1 base removed from V and 5 bases from J, the gap between germline ends came to 11 bases. The germline V gene has CDR1 SEHNR and CDR2 FQNEAQ (reference sequence). The CDR3 contains 14 residues. The DNA of the CDR3 is TGTGCCAGCAGCTTAGGAGGGGCAGGGGAGACCCAGTACCTC. As protein: CASSLGGAGETQYL.